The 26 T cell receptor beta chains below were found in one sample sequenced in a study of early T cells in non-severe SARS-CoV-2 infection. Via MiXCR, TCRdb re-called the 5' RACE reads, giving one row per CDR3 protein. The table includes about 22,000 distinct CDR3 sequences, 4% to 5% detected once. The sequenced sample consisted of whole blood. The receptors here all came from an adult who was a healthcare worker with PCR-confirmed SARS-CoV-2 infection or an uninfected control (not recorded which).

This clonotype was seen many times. The CDR3 DNA follows: TGTGCCAGCAGCTTTGGGGGACACTATGGCTACACCTTC. Translating it yields CASSFGGHYGYTF. The chain links TRBV7-9 to TRBJ1-2; D perhaps matches TRBD1 (5 bases). Germline V CDR1 and CDR2: SEHNR, FQNEAQ (reference sequence). V was shortened by 3 bases and J by 3 bases, with 8 bases between the two germline ends. The CDR3 runs 13 residues.

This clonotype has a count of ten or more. In nucleotides, the CDR3 is TGTGCCAGCATCCCCCTTGGGGAGAACACTGAAGCTTTCTTT. Its protein product is CASIPLGENTEAFF. The chain is built from TRBV7-6 and TRBJ1-1; D ambiguous. CDR1 is SGHVS, CDR2 FNYEAQ, per germline. CDR3 length: 14 residues. The V end lost 7 bases, the J end lost 1 base, and 13 bases lay between the germline ends.

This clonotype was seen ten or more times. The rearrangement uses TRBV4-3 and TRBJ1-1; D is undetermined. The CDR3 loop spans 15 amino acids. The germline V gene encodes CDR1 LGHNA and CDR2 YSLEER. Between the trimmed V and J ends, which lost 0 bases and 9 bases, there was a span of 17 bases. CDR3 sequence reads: CASSQEGREGGKAFF. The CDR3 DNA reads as TGCGCCAGCAGCCAAGAAGGGAGGGAAGGTGGTAAAGCTTTCTTT.

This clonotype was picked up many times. Here the CDR3 reads CATSRVRGFTDTQYF. Written as DNA, the CDR3 is TGTGCCACCAGCAGAGTTCGGGGATTCACAGATACGCAGTATTTT. This chain uses TRBV15 with TRBJ2-3, with D possibly TRBD2 on 5 matching bases. Deletions cut 1 base from V and 2 bases from J, with 10 bases between. This CDR3 has 15 amino acids. Germline V CDR1 and CDR2: LNHNV, YYDKDF (reference sequence).

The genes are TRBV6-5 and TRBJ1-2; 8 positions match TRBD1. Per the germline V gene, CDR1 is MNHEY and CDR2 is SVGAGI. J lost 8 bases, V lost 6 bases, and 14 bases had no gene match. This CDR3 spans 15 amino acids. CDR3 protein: CASRSTGTGSGGYTF. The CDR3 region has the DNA TGTGCCAGCAGGTCAACCGGGACAGGCAGCGGAGGCTACACCTTC.

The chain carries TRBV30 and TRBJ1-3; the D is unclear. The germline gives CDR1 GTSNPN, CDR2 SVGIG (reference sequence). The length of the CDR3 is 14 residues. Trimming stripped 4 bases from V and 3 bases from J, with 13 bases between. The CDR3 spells CAWTSTTGGNTIYF. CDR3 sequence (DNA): TGTGCCTGGACTTCTACGACGGGTGGAAACACCATATATTTT.

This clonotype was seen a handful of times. CDR3 in amino acids: CASSPGMNTEAFF. As DNA, the CDR3 is TGTGCCAGCTCACCAGGGATGAACACTGAAGCTTTCTTT. The rearrangement uses TRBV18 and TRBJ1-1; D not resolved. Germline V gene lookup returns CDR1 KGHSH and CDR2 LQKENI. CDR3 length: 13 amino acids. Trimming took off 2 bases at V and 0 bases at J, with 4 bases between the two ends.

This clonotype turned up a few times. The CDR3 spells CASSLVQTGPRNYGYTF. The CDR3 region has the DNA TGTGCCAGCAGCTTAGTGCAGACAGGGCCACGTAACTATGGCTACACCTTC. The chain carries TRBV7-9 and TRBJ1-2; TRBD1 aligns across 7 bases. V shed 1 base, J shed 1 base, and the junction held 9 bases outside the gene matches. Germline values: CDR1 SEHNR, CDR2 FQNEAQ (reference sequence). The length of the CDR3 is 17 residues.

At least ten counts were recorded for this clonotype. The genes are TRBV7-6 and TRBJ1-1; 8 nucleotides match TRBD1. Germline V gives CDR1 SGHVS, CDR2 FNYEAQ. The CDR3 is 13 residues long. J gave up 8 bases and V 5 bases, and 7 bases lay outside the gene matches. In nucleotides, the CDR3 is TGTGCCAGCAGCCAGACACAGGGGGGAGAAGCTTTCTTT. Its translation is CASSQTQGGEAFF.

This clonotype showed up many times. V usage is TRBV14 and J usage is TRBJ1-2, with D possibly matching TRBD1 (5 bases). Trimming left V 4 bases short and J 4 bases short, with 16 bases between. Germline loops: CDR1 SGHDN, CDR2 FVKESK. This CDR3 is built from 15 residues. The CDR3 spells CASSRYLRDLYGYTF. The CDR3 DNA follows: TGTGCCAGCAGCCGATACTTGCGGGACCTCTATGGCTACACCTTC.

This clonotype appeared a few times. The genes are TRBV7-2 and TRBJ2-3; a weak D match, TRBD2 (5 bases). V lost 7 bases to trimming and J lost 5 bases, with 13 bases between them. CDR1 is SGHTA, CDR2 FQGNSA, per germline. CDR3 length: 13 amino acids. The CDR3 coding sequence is TGTGCCAGCACCCAGAGGGCCGGAGATACGCAGTATTTT. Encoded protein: CASTQRAGDTQYF.

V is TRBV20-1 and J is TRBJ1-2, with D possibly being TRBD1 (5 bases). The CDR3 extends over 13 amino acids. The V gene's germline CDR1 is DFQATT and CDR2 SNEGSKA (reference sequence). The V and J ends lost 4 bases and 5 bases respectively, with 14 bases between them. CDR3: CSATPGPKYGYTF. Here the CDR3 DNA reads TGCAGTGCTACACCGGGACCGAAATATGGCTACACCTTC.

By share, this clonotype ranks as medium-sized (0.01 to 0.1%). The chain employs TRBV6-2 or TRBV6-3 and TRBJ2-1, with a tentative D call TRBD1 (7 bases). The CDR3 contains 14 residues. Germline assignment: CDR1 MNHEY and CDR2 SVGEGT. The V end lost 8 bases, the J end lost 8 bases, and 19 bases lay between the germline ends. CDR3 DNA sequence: TGTGCCAGCTCCAGGAGGGTCAGGGGGGATGAGCAGTTCTTC. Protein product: CASSRRVRGDEQFF.

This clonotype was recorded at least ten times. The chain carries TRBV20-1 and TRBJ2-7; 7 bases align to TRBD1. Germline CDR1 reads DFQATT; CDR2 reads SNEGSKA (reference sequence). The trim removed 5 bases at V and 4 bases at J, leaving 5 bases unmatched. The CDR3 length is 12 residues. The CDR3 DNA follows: TGCAGTGCTGGGGACAGAGAATACGAGCAGTACTTC. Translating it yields CSAGDREYEQYF.

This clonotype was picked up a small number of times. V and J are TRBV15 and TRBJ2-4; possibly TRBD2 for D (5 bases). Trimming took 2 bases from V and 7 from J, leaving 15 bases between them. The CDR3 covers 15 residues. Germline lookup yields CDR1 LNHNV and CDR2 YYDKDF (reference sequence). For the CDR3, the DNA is TGTGCCACCAGCAGATACGGACTTAAATTGAACATTCAGTACTTC. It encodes CATSRYGLKLNIQYF. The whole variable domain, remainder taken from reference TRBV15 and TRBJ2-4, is DAMVIQNPRYQVTQFGKPVTLSCSQTLNHNVMYWYQQKSSQAPKLLFHYYDKDFNNEADTPDNFQSRRPNTSFCFLDIRSPGLGDTAMYLCATSRYGLKLNIQYFGAGTRLSVL.

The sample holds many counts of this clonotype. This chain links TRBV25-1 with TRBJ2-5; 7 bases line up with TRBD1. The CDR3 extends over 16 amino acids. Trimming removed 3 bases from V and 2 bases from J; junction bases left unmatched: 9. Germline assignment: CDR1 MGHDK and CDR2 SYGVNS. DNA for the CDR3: TGTGCCAGCAGTGAGATAACCGGGACAGCGCAAGAGACCCAGTACTTC. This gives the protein CASSEITGTAQETQYF. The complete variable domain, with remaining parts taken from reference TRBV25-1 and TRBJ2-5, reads EADIYQTPRYLVIGTGKKITLECSQTMGHDKMYWYQQDPGMELHLIHYSYGVNSTEKGDLSSESTVSRIRTEHFPLTLESARPSHTSQYLCASSEITGTAQETQYFGPGTRLLVL.

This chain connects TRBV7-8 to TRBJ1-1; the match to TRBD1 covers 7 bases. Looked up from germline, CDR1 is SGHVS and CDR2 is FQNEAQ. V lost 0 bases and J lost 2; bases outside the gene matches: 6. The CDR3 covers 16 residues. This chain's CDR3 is CASSLAATGPNTEAFF. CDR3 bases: TGTGCCAGCAGCTTAGCTGCGACAGGGCCAAACACTGAAGCTTTCTTT.

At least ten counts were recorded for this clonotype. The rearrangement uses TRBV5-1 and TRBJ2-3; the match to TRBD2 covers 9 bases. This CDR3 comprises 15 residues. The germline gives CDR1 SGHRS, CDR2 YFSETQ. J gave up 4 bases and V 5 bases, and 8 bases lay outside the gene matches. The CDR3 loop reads CASSLISGGPDTQYF. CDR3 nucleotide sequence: TGCGCCAGCAGTCTCATTAGCGGGGGACCAGATACGCAGTATTTT.

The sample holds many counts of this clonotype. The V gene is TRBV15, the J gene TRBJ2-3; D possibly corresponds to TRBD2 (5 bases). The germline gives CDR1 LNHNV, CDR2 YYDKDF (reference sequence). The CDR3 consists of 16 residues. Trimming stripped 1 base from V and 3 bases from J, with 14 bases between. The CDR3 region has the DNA TGTGCCACCAGCAGAGCGTCCGGAACGGGGACAGATACGCAGTATTTT. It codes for CATSRASGTGTDTQYF.

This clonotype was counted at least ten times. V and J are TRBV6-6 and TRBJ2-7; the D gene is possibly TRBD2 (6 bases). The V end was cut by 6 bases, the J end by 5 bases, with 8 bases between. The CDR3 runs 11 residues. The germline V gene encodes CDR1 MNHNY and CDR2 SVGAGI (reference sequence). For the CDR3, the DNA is TGTGCCAGCAGGACTAGAAACGAGCAGTACTTC. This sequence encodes CASRTRNEQYF.

CDR3 region: CATSSPEDIQYF. The DNA for the CDR3 is TGTGCCACCAGTTCCCCCGAAGACATTCAGTACTTC. V and J are TRBV24-1 and TRBJ2-4; no clear D gene. Germline values: CDR1 KGHDR, CDR2 SFDVKD. V gave up 6 bases and J gave up 8 bases, with 10 bases separating them. CDR3 length: 12 residues.

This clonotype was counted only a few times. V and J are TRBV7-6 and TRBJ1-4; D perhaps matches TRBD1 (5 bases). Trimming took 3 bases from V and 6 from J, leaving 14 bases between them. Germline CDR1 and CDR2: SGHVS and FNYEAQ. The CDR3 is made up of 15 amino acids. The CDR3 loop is CASSFRAREYEKLFF. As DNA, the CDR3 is TGTGCCAGCAGCTTCCGGGCCAGGGAGTATGAAAAACTGTTTTTT.

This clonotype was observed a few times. CDR3 sequence (DNA): TGTGCCAGCAGCTTCCCCAGTAATTCACCCCTCCACTTT. It specifies CASSFPSNSPLHF. The chain is built from TRBV7-9 and TRBJ1-6, with no clear D. This CDR3 has 13 residues. CDR1 and CDR2 from the germline V gene are SEHNR and FQNEAQ (reference sequence). The V end lost 3 bases, the J end lost 6 bases, and 6 bases lay between the germline ends.

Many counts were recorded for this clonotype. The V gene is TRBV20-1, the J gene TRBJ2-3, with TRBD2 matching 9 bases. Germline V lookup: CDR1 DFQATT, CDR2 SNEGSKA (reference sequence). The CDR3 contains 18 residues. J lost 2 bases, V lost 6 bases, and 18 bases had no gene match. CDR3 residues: CSAPGTSRRKSYTDTQYF. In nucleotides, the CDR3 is TGCAGTGCCCCCGGGACTAGCAGACGGAAATCTTACACAGATACGCAGTATTTT.

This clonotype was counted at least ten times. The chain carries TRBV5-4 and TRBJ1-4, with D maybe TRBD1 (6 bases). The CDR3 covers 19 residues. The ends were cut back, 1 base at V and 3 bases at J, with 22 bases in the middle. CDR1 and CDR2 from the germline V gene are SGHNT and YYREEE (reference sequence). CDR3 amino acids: CASSLYPRTALGANEKLFF. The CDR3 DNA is TGTGCCAGCAGCTTGTATCCGAGGACAGCCCTCGGGGCTAATGAAAAACTGTTTTTT.

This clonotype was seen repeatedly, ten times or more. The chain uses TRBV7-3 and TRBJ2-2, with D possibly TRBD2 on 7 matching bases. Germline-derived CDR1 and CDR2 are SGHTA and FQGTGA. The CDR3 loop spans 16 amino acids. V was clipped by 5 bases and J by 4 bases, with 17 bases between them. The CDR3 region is CASSLRAGAGTGELFF. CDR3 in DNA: TGTGCCAGCAGCCTAAGGGCGGGGGCCGGCACCGGGGAGCTGTTTTTT.